The entry that follows covers one T cell receptor beta chain sequence. Seattle patients were enrolled while actively infected and followed longitudinally. These data originate in a study of blood T cell repertoires in COVID-19. Study-wide background: The study drew acute and convalescent COVID-19 samples from the United States, Italy and Spain. PBMCs, B-cell-depleted T cells, or T cells provided the cDNA or gDNA that made up the material.

Method: immunoSEQ multiplex PCR; TCRdb's copy keeps in-frame clones and lacks some. Counted here are 150,000 or so clones, around 89% occurring once; the ten biggest clones make up around 15%. This CDR3 comprises 16 residues. CDR1 is MDHEN, CDR2 SYDVKM, per germline. V was clipped by 6 bases and J by 0 bases, with 17 bases between them. The rearrangement joins TRBV28 to TRBJ1-1; D is uncertain. This clonotype originated in a man between 18 and 29 years old with COVID-19, enrolled during active disease. The sequencing input was peripheral blood. CDR3 DNA: TGTGCCAGCAGCCTCCCCACAGCTGCCATGAACACTGAAGCTTTCTTT. It specifies CASSLPTAAMNTEAFF.